The sample holds many counts of the clone carrying this T cell receptor (beta chain). The antigen is unknown. The DNA ends 3 residues before the CDR3 does, and the rest of the CDR3 is filled in from the germline J gene. The data are from a study of T cell clonality in common variable immunodeficiency. Whole-study results and caveats: Compared with healthy controls, CVID subjects showed increased TCRbeta clonality, mostly in about a third. Patient heterogeneity in the CVID cohort limited correlations between repertoire features and clinical complications. Shared TCRbeta clones were fewer between CVID subjects than controls. Reportedly, TCR beta sequences from common variable immunodeficiency showed fewer deletions and N-nucleotide insertions.

Both groups were predominantly of Caucasian heritage. Sequencing was performed with immunoSEQ multiplex PCR; in TCRdb, only in-frame clones are kept and a portion is missing. The table lists 15,000 to 25,000 clones, no singletons, with approximately 2.4% in the top ten. V dropped 9 bases and J dropped 5 bases, with 11 bases sitting between them. The CDR3 has 11 residues. The sample comprised peripheral blood mononuclear cells. The source of this sequence is a human donor with common variable immunodeficiency. The chain recombines TRBV12-3 or TRBV12-4 with TRBJ2-7; D not resolved. CDR3 region: CASSFTDEQYF. The CDR3 bases that were read are TGTGCCAGTAGCTTCACCGACGAG.